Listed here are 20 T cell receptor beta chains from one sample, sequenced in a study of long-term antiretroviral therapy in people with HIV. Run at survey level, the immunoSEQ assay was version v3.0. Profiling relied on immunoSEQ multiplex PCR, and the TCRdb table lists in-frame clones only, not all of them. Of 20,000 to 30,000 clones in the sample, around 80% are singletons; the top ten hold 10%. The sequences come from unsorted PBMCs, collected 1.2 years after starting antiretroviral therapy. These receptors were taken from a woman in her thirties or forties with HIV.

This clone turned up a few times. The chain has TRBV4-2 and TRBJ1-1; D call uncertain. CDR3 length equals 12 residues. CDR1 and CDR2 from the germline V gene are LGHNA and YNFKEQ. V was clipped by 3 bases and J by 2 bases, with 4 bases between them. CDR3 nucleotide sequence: TGTGCCAGCAGCCATATAAACACTGAAGCTTTCTTT. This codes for CASSHINTEAFF.

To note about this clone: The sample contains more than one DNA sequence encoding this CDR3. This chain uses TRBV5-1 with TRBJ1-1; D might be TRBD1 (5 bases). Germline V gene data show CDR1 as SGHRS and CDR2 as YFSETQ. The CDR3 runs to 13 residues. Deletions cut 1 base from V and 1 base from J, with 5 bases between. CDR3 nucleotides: TGCGCCAGCAGCTTGACAGGGAACACTGAAGCTTTCTTT. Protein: CASSLTGNTEAFF. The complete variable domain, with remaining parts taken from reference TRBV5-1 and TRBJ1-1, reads KAGVTQTPRYLIKTRGQQVTLSCSPISGHRSVSWYQQTPGQGLQFLFEYFSETQRNKGNFPGRFSGRQFSNSRSEMNVSTLELGDSALYLCASSLTGNTEAFFGQGTRLTVV.

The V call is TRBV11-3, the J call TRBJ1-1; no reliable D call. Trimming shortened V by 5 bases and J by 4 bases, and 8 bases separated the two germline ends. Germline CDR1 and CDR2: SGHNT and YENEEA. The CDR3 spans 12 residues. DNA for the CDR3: TGTGCCAGCAGCCCCTTCGGCACTGAAGCTTTCTTT. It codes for CASSPFGTEAFF.

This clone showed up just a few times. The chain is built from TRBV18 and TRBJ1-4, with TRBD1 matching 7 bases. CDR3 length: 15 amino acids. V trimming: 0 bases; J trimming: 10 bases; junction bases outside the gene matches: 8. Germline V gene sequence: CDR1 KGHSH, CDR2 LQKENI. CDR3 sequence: CASSPPSQGVGKLFF. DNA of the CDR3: TGTGCCAGCTCACCACCGAGTCAGGGGGTCGGAAAACTGTTTTTT.

CDR3 sequence reads: CASSLGAGSNEKLFF. CDR3 bases: TGTGCCAGCAGCTTAGGCGCAGGTAGCAATGAAAAACTGTTTTTT. V usage is TRBV7-9 and J usage is TRBJ1-4; D uncertain. CDR1 SEHNR and CDR2 FQNEAQ come from the germline V gene (reference sequence). The CDR3 has 15 amino acids. Trimming stripped 1 base from V and 5 bases from J, with 11 bases between. Combining the CDR3 with reference TRBV7-9 and TRBJ1-4 gives the whole variable domain DTGVSQNPRHKITKRGQNVTFRCDPISEHNRLYWYRQTLGQGPEFLTYFQNEAQLEKSRLLSDRFSAERPKGSFSTLEIQRTEQGDSAMYLCASSLGAGSNEKLFFGSGTQLSVL.

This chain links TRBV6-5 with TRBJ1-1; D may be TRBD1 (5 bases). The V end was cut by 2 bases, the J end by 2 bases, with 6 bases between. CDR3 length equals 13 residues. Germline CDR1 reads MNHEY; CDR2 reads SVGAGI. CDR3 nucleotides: TGTGCCAGCAGTTACGGGGGAAACACTGAAGCTTTCTTT. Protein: CASSYGGNTEAFF.

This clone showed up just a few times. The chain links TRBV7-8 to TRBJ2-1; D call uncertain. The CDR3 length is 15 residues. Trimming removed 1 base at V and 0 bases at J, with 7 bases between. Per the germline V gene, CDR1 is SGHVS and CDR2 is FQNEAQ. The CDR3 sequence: CASSLDLSSYNEQFF. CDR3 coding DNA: TGTGCCAGCAGCTTAGACCTGAGCTCCTACAATGAGCAGTTCTTC. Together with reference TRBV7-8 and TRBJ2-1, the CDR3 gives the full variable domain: GAGVSQSPRYKVAKRGQDVALRCDPISGHVSLFWYQQALGQGPEFLTYFQNEAQLDKSGLPSDRFFAERPEGSVSTLKIQRTQQEDSAVYLCASSLDLSSYNEQFFGPGTRLTVL.

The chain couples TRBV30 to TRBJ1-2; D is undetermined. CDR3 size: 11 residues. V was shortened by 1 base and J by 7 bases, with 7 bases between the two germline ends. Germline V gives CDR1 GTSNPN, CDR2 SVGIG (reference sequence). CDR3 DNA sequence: TGTGCCTGGAGTGGTTCTGGTGGCTACACCTTC. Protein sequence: CAWSGSGGYTF.

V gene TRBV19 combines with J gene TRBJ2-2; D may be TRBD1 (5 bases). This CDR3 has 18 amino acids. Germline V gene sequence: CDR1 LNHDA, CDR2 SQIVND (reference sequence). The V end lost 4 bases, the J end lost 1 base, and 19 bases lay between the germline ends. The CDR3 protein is CASSTLPSTAGNTGELFF. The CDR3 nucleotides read TGTGCCAGTAGTACGTTACCATCGACAGCAGGGAACACCGGGGAGCTGTTTTTT.

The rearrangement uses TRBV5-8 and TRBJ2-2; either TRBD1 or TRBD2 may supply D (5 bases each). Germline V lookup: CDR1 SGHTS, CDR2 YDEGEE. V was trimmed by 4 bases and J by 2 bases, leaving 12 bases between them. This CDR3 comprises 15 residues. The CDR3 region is CASSRGRPNTGELFF. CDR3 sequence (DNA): TGTGCCAGCAGCCGGGGACGGCCTAACACCGGGGAGCTGTTTTTT.

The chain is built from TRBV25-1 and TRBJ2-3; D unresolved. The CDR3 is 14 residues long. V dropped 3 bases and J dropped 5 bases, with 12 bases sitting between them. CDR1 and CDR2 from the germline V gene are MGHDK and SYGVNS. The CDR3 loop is CASSDLVSVDTQYF. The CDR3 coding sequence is TGTGCCAGCAGTGACCTGGTATCGGTAGATACGCAGTATTTT. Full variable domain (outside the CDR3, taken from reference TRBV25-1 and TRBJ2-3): EADIYQTPRYLVIGTGKKITLECSQTMGHDKMYWYQQDPGMELHLIHYSYGVNSTEKGDLSSESTVSRIRTEHFPLTLESARPSHTSQYLCASSDLVSVDTQYFGPGTRLTVL.

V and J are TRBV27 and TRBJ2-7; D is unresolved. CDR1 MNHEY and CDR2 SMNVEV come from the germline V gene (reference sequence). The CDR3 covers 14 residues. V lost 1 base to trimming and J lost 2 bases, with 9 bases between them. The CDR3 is CASSLFWGTYEQYF. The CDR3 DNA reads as TGTGCCAGCAGTTTATTTTGGGGTACCTACGAGCAGTACTTC.

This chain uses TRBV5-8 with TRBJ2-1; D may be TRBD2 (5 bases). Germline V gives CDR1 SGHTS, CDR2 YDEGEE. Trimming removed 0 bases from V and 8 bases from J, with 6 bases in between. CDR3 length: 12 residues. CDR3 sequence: CASSLGSDEQFF. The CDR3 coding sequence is TGTGCCAGCAGCTTGGGTAGCGATGAGCAGTTCTTC.

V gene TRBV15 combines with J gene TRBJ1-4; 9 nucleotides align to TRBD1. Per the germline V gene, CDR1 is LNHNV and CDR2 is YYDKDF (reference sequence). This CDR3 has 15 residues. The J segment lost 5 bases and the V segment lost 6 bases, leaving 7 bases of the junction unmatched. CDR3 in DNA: TGTGCCACCAGGGGAGGAGGGACAGGGAATGAAAAACTGTTTTTT. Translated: CATRGGGTGNEKLFF.

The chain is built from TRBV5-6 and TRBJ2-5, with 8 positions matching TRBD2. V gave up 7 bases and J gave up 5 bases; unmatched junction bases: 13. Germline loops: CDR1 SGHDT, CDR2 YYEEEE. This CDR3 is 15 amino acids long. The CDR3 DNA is TGTGCCAGCCAAATCTCCGGGGGGGGTACGGAGACCCAGTACTTC. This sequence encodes CASQISGGGTETQYF. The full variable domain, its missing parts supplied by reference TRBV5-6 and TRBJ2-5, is DAGVTQSPTHLIKTRGQQVTLRCSPKSGHDTVSWYQQALGQGPQFIFQYYEEEERQRGNFPDRFSGHQFPNYSSELNVNALLLGDSALYLCASQISGGGTETQYFGPGTRLLVL.

The CDR3 DNA follows: TGTGCCAGCAGCTTGGGTTCGGACAGCCTCTGGGGCTACACCTTC. Residues: CASSLGSDSLWGYTF. The chain is built from TRBV5-6 and TRBJ1-2, with a weak D call TRBD1 (6 bases). The germline V gene encodes CDR1 SGHDT and CDR2 YYEEEE. The CDR3 sequence is 15 residues long. V lost 0 bases and J 8 bases, leaving 17 bases between the germline ends. Based on the CDR3 plus reference TRBV5-6 and TRBJ1-2, the full variable domain is DAGVTQSPTHLIKTRGQQVTLRCSPKSGHDTVSWYQQALGQGPQFIFQYYEEEERQRGNFPDRFSGHQFPNYSSELNVNALLLGDSALYLCASSLGSDSLWGYTFGSGTRLTVV.

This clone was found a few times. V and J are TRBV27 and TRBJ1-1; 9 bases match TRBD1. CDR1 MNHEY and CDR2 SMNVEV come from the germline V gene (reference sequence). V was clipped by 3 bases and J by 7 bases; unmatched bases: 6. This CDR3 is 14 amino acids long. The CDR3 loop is CASSFQQGAVEAFF. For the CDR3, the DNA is TGTGCCAGCAGTTTTCAACAGGGGGCGGTTGAAGCTTTCTTT.

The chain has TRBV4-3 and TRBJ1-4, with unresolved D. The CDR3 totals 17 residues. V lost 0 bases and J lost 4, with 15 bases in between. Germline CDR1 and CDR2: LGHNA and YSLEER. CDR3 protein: CASSQDAPAAVNEKLFF. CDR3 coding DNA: TGCGCCAGCAGCCAAGATGCGCCAGCCGCCGTTAATGAAAAACTGTTTTTT.

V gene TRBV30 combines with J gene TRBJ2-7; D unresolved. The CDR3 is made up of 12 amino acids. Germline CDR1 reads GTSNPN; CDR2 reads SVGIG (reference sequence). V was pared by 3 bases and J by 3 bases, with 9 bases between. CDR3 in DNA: TGTGCCTGGAGCTGGACCGACTACGAGCAGTACTTC. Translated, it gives CAWSWTDYEQYF.

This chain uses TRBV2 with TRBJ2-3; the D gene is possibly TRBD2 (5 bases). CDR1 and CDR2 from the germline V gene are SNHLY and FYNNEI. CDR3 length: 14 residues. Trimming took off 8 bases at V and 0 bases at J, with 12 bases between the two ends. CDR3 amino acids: CASFREPSTDTQYF. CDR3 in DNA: TGTGCCAGCTTCCGGGAACCTAGCACAGATACGCAGTATTTT. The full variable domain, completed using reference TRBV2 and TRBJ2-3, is EPEVTQTPSHQVTQMGQEVILRCVPISNHLYFYWYRQILGQKVEFLVSFYNNEISEKSEIFDDQFSVERPDGSNFTLKIRSTKLEDSAMYFCASFREPSTDTQYFGPGTRLTVL.